This T cell receptor (beta chain) was observed in a study of T cell clonotyping in hematopoietic cell transplantation. Study-level findings and limits: After transplant, recipient diversity fell while pathologically expanded clonotypes grew through day 180. At the given depth, recipient repertoires were over 97% de novo clonotypes. CD4 and CD8 repertoire contributions could not be separated without sorting.

With regard to this clone: Its target is unknown.

Trimming took off 0 bases at V and 4 bases at J, with 10 bases between the two ends. Germline loops: CDR1 SGHRS, CDR2 YFSETQ. The CDR3 contains 14 residues. Sequencing used immunoSEQ multiplex PCR; TCRdb keeps in-frame clones, though not all of them. The sample includes 1,100 or so clones, about half of them seen just once. Sequencing was performed on PBMCs, taken 180 days after allogeneic stem cell transplant. This chain links TRBV5-1 with TRBJ1-2, with no clear D. This clonotype was obtained from a male patient aged 45-60 years who had an allogeneic stem cell transplant from an unrelated donor, so T cells may come from the graft donor. Some clones in this sample may be carry-over from other donors' samples. CDR3 DNA: TGCGCCAGCAGCTTGGCCGATACGGGCTATGGCTACACCTTC. It is translated as CASSLADTGYGYTF.